The following is a TCR beta chain sequence with its context. Its antigen is not known. Method: immunoSEQ multiplex PCR; TCRdb's copy keeps in-frame clones and lacks some. This sample carries about 82,000 clones, more than 90% of them seen once, and the ten largest clones take roughly 5.6%. This sample is drawn from a study of T cell responses to AZD1222 COVID-19 vaccine. Overall study findings and caveats: A mostly white British donor set with more females was recruited, and clonal diversity was possibly underestimated.

The V end lost 1 base, the J end lost 11 bases, and 18 bases lay between the germline ends. The CDR3 consists of 15 residues. Germline V gene sequence: CDR1 SNHLY, CDR2 FYNNEI. Sequenced material: peripheral blood, taken on day 0 of AZD1222 vaccination. This TCR was sampled from an adult in good health. The chain is built from TRBV2 and TRBJ1-3; D may be TRBD1 (6 bases). DNA for the CDR3: TGTGCCAGCAGTGAAGGGGAGACAGGTCTTACCGCCATATATTTT. This gives the protein CASSEGETGLTAIYF.